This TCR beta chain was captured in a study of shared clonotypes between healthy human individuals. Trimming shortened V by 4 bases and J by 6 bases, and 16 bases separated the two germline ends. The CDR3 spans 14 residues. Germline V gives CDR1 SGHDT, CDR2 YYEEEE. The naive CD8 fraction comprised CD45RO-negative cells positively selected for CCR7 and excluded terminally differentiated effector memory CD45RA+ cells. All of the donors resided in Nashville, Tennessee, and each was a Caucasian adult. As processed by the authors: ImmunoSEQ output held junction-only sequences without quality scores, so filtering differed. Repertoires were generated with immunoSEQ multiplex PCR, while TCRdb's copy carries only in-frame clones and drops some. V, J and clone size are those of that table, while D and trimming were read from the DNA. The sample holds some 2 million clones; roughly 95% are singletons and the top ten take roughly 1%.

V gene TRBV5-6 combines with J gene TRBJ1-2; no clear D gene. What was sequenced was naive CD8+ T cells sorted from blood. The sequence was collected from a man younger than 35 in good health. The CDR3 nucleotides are TGTGCCAGCAGCCACTCTATGGCCGATGATGGCTACACCTTC. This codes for CASSHSMADDGYTF.